This T cell receptor (beta chain) was retrieved from a study of cytomegalovirus exposure and HLA in healthy donors. The wider study: As an earlier analysis found, about 179 million T cells yielded 117 million unique TCR beta sequences. Among the 398 donors who were genotyped, around 77% fell in the genetic ancestry cluster that is associated with self-reported Caucasian donors. Study-level findings and limits: Sequencing likely produced, as an artifact, a cluster of highly shared sequence variants.

Germline V gene data show CDR1 as MNHEY and CDR2 as SMNVEV (reference sequence). The V end was cut by 4 bases, the J end by 6 bases, with 13 bases between. This CDR3 region has 14 residues. Primers: 60 Vbeta forward and 13 Jbeta reverse. Profiling relied on immunoSEQ multiplex PCR, and the TCRdb table lists in-frame clones only, not all of them. Altogether about 99,000 clones are present, roughly 83% being singletons, with the ten largest covering roughly 3.5%. This clone has just one count. Its antigen is not identified. The specimen sequenced was PBMCs. The sequence came from a male donor in good health and CMV-seropositive. V and J are TRBV27 and TRBJ2-1, with D perhaps TRBD1 (7 bases). The CDR3 loop is CASSYARGANEQFF. In DNA form, the CDR3 reads TGTGCCAGCAGTTATGCCAGGGGGGCCAATGAGCAGTTCTTC.